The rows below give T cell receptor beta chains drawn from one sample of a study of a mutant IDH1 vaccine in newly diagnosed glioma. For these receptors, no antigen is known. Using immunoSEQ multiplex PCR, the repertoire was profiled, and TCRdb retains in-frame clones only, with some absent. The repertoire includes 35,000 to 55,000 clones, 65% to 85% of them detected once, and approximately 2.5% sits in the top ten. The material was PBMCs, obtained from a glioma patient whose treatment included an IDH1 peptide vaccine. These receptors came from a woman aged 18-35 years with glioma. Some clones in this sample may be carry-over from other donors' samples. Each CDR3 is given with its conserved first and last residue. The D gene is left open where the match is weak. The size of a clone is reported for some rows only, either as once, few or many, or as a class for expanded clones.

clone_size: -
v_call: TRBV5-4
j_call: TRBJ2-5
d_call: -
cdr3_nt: TGTGCCAGCAGCCGGAGGGCCAAGCTCCACCAAGAGACCCAGTACTTC
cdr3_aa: CASSRRAKLHQETQYF

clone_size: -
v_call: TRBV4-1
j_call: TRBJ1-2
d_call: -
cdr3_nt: TGCGCCAGCAGCCCAGCAGGTGACGGCTACACCTTC
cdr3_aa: CASSPAGDGYTF

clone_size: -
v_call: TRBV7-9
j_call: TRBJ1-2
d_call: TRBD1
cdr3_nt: TGTGCCAGCAGCTTTGGACAGGGGTTTGGCTACACCTTC
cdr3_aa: CASSFGQGFGYTF

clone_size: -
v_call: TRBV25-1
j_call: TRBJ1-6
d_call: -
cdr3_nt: TGTGCCAGCAGTGAATACGGACAGTATAATTCACCCCTCCACTTT
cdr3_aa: CASSEYGQYNSPLHF

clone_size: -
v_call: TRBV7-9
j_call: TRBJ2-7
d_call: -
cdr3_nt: TGTGCCAGCAGCTTAGGCAGCCGGCAAACCTACGAGCAGTACTTC
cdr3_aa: CASSLGSRQTYEQYF

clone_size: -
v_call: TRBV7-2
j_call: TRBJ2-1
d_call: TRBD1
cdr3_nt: TGTGCCAGCAGCTTGGGAACAGGGGCTGAGCAGTTCTTC
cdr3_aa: CASSLGTGAEQFF

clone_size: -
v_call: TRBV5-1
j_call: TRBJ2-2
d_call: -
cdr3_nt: TGCGCCAGCAGCCCACCCTCGGGGACCGGGGAGCTGTTTTTT
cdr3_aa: CASSPPSGTGELFF

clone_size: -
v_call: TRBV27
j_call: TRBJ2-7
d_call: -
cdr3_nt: TGTGCCAGCAGTTCTGGCAATTCCTACGAGCAGTACTTC
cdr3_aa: CASSSGNSYEQYF

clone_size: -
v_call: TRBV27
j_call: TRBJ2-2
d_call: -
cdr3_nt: TGTGCCAGCAGAAACAGACCGAACACCGGGGAGCTGTTTTTT
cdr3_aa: CASRNRPNTGELFF

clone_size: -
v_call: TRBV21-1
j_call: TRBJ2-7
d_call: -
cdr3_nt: TGTGCCAGCAGCAGTTCAGACAGGGAGGTTGAGGGCGAGCAGTACTTC
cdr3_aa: CASSSSDREVEGEQYF

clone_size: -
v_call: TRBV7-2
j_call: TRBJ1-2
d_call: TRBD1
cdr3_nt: TGTGCCAGCAGCTCCTTCACAGGGGAAGGGCTCTATGGCTACACCTTC
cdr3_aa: CASSSFTGEGLYGYTF

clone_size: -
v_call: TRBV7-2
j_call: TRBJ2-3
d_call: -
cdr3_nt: TGTGCCAGCAGCTCTGGAAGGGGCAGGGTGACAGATACGCAGTATTTT
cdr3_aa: CASSSGRGRVTDTQYF

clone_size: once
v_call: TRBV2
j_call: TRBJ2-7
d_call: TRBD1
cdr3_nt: TGTGCCAGCAGTCGGGACAGAACTAAGGAGTGGTACTTC
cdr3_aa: CASSRDRTKEWYF

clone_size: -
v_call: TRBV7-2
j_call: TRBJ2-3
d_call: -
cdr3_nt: TGTGCCAGCGGCAGGTATGTGGATACGCAGTATTTT
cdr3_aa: CASGRYVDTQYF

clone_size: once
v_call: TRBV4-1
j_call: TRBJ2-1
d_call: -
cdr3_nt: TGCGCCAGCAGCCTACTTGGGAAGGGGCAGTTCTTC
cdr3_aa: CASSLLGKGQFF

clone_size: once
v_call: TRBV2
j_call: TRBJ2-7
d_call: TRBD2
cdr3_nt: TGTGCCAGCAGTGAAGCCAGGACTAGCCGATACGAGCAGTACTTC
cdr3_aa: CASSEARTSRYEQYF

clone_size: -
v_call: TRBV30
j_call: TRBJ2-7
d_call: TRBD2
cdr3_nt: TGTGCCTGGAGTGTACCGGGCGGGGGTGGTTACGAGCAGTACTTC
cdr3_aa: CAWSVPGGGGYEQYF

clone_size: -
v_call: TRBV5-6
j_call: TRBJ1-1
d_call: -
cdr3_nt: TGTGCCAGCTTTCGGACGGCGAACACTGAAGCTTTCTTT
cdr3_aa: CASFRTANTEAFF

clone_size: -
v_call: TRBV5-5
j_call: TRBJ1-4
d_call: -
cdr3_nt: TGTGCCAGCAGCCTCTACAGTTCTGAAAAACTGTTTTTT
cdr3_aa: CASSLYSSEKLFF

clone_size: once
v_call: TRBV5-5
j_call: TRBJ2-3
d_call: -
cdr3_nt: TGTGCCAGCAGCTTAGGCGGGGTGGGCACAGATACGCAGTATTTT
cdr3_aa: CASSLGGVGTDTQYF

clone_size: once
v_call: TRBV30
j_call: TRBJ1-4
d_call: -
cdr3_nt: TGTGCCTGGAGTGAAGGGGCGGTTGAAGAAAAACTGTTTTTT
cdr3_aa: CAWSEGAVEEKLFF

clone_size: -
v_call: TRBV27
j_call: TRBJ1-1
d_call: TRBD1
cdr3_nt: TGTGCCAGCAGTGGACAGGGTAGGGGCACTGAAGCTTTCTTT
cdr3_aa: CASSGQGRGTEAFF

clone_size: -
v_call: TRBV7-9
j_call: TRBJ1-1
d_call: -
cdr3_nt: TGTGCCAGCATGCCCCTTATGAACACTGAAGCTTTCTTT
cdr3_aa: CASMPLMNTEAFF

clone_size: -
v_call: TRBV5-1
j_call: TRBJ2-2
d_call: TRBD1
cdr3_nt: TGCGCCAGCAGCTTGCCGACAGGGGGCAGTATGGGGGAGCTGTTTTTT
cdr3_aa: CASSLPTGGSMGELFF

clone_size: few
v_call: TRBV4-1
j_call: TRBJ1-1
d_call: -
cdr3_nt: TGCGCCAGCAGCCAAGGGCTCCTTAACGGCGAAGCTTTCTTT
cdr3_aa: CASSQGLLNGEAFF

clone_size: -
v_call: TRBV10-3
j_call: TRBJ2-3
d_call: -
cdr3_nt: TGTGCCATCAGTGATGTAATCTCTAGCACAGATACGCAGTATTTT
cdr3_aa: CAISDVISSTDTQYF

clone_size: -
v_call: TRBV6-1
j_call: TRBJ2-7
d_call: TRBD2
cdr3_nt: TGTGCCAGCAGTGAATCTTCTAGCGGGGTTACCTACGAGCAGTACTTC
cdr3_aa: CASSESSSGVTYEQYF

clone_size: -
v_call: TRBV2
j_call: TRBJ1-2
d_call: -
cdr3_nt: TGTGCCAGCAGGGGCTATGGCTACACCTTC
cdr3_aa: CASRGYGYTF

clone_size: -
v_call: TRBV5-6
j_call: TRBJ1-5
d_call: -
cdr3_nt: TGTGCCAGCAGCGGTGGAGGGAGGCAGCCCCAGCATTTT
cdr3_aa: CASSGGGRQPQHF

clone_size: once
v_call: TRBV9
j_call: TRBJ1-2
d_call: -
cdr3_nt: TGTGCCAGCAGCGTAGTTCTGGATGGCTACACCTTC
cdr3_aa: CASSVVLDGYTF

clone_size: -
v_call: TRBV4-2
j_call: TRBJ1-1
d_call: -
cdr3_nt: TGTGCCAGCAGCCAAGGTATACGGGGGGACACTGAAGCTTTCTTT
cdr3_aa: CASSQGIRGDTEAFF

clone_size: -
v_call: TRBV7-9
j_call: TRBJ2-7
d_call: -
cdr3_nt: TGTGCCAGCAGCTCAAGGACTCTAAGCTCCTACGAGCAGTACTTC
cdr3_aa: CASSSRTLSSYEQYF

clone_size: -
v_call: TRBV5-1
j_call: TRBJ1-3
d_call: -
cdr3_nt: TGCGCCAGCAGCTTGTCTACGGCAGTCGGAAACACCATATATTTT
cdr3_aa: CASSLSTAVGNTIYF

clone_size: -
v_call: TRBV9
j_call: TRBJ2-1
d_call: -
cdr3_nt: TGTGCCAGCAGCGTAGCGGGGGGCGTCTACAATGAGCAGTTCTTC
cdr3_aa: CASSVAGGVYNEQFF

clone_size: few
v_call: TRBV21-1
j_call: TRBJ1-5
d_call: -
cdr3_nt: TGTGCCAGCAGCAAAGACAGTAGCAATCAGCCCCAGCATTTT
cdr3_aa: CASSKDSSNQPQHF

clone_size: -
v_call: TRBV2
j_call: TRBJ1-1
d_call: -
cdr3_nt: TGTGCCAGCAGTGAAGGGCGGCAGAGGAACACTGAAGCTTTCTTT
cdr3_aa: CASSEGRQRNTEAFF

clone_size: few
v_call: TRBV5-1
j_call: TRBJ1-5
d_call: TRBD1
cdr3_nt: TGCGCCAGCAGCTTGGAGGGGACAGGGATACAGCCCCAGCATTTT
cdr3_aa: CASSLEGTGIQPQHF

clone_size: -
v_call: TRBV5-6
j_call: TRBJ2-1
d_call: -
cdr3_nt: TGTGCCAGCAGCCCAACCCCAGGTTACAATGAGCAGTTCTTC
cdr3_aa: CASSPTPGYNEQFF

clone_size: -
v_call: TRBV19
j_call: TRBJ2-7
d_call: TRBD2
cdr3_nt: TGTGCCAGTAGTTCTCGAGCGGGAGGAGAAGTCGAGCAGTACTTC
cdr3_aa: CASSSRAGGEVEQYF

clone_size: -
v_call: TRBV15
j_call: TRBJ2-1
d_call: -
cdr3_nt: TGTGCCACCAGCAAACCCATCTCAAGGACAAGAGAACCTTACAATGAGCAGTTCTTC
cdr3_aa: CATSKPISRTREPYNEQFF

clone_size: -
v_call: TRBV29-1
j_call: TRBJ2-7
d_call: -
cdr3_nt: TGCAGCGTTGGAGGCCTGGGGGCAAACTACGAGCAGTACTTC
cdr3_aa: CSVGGLGANYEQYF

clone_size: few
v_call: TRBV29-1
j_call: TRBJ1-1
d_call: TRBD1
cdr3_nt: TGCAGCGTCCGACAGGGGGCGGACACTGAAGCTTTCTTT
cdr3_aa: CSVRQGADTEAFF

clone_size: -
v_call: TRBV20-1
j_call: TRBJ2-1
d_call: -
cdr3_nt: TGCAGTGGGGGACTTAACAATGAGCAGTTCTTC
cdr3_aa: CSGGLNNEQFF

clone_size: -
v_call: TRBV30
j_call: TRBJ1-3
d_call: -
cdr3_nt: TGTGCCTGGGAAACTGGAAACACCATATATTTT
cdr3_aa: CAWETGNTIYF

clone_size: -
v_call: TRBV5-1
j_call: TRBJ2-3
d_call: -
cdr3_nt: TGCGCCAGCAGCTTGACGTTTAGCACAGATACGCAGTATTTT
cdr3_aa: CASSLTFSTDTQYF

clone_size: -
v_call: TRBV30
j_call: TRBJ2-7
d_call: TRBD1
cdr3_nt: TGTGCCTGGAGCACCGGAGGACAGGGTTACGAGCAGTACTTC
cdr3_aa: CAWSTGGQGYEQYF

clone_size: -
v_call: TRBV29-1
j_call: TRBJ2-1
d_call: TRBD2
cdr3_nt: TGCAGCGTTGTAGGACTAGCGACCCAGAGCTCCTACAATGAGCAGTTCTTC
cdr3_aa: CSVVGLATQSSYNEQFF

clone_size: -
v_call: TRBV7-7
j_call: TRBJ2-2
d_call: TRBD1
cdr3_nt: TGTGCTAGCAGCTACAGGGGCCCGAACACCGGGGAGCTGTTTTTT
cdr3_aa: CASSYRGPNTGELFF

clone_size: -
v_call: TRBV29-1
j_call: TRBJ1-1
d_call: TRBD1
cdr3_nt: TGCAGCGTAGAAACGGGACAGATGAACACTGAAGCTTTCTTT
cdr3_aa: CSVETGQMNTEAFF

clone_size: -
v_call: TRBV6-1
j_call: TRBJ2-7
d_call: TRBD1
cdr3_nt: TGTGCCAGCATCCCCCGGGACAGGGTTGACGAGCAGTACTTC
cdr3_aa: CASIPRDRVDEQYF

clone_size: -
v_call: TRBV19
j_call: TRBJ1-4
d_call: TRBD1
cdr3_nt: TGTGCCAGTAGTGTCCCCGGGACAGGTTACGGGGTGAAACTGTTTTTT
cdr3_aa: CASSVPGTGYGVKLFF

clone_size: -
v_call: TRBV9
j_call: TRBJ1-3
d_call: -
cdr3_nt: TGTGCCAGCAGCGCCCAGGGCTCTGGAAACACCATATATTTT
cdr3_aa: CASSAQGSGNTIYF

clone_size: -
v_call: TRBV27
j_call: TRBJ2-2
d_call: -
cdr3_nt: TGTGCCAGCAGCCTCACCCAATCCGGGGAGCTGTTTTTT
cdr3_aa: CASSLTQSGELFF

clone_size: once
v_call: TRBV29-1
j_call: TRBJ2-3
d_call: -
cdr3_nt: TGCAGCGTTGGCGGGACAGCCCTTAGCACAGATACGCAGTATTTT
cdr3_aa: CSVGGTALSTDTQYF